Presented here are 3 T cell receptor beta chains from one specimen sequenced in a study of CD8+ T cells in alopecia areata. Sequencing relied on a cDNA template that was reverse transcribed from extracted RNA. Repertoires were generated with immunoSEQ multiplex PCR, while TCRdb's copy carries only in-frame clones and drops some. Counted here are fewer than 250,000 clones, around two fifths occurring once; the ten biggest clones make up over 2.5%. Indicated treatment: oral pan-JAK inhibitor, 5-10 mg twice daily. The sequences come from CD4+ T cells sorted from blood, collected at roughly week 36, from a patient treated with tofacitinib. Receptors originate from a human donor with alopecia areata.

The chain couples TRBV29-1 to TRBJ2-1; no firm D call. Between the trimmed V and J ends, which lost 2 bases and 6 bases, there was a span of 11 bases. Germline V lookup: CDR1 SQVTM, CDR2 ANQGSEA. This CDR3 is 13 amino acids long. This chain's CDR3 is CSVEPNVGNEQFF. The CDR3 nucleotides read TGCAGCGTTGAACCGAATGTGGGCAATGAGCAGTTCTTC.

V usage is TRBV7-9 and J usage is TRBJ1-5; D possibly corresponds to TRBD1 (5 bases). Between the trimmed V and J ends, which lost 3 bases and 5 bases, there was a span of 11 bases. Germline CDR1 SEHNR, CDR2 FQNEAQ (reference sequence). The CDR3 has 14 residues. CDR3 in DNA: TGTGCCAGCAGCTTTGGCCAGGGCCATCAGCCCCAGCATTTT. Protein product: CASSFGQGHQPQHF. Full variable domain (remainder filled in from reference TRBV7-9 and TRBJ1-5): DTGVSQNPRHKITKRGQNVTFRCDPISEHNRLYWYRQTLGQGPEFLTYFQNEAQLEKSRLLSDRFSAERPKGSFSTLEIQRTEQGDSAMYLCASSFGQGHQPQHFGDGTRLSIL.

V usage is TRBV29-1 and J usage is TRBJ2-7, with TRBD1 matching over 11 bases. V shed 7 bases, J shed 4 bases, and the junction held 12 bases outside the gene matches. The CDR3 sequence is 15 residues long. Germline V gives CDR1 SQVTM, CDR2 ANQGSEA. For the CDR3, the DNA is TGCAGCGCTATAACGATCCGGGACAGGGGGTACGAGCAGTACTTC. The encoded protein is CSAITIRDRGYEQYF.